The clone carrying this TCR beta chain was counted only a few times. Its antigen is unidentified. TCRdb reprocessed the reads via MiXCR and lists one record per CDR3 protein. The sample lists about 230,000 distinct CDR3 sequences; approximately 6.7% were seen once. This entry comes from a study of T cell repertoires in cytomegalovirus infection. The overall study: Public TCR beta signatures marked donors with CMV infection and the matching HLA.

Overall study results and limits: There were HLA-C-restricted CMV-specific TCR beta clonotypes dominating the ex vivo response.

With 5 bases clipped from V and 13 bases from J, the junction kept 6 bases outside the gene matches. Germline V gives CDR1 LNHDA, CDR2 SQIVND (reference sequence). The CDR3 runs to 11 residues. This chain joins TRBV19 and TRBJ2-7; TRBD1 matches 9 bases. The sequenced material came from PBMCs. The receptor comes from a human donor in good health (CMV status not recorded). Some clones in this sample may be carry-over from other donors' samples. Here the CDR3 reads CASSPGQGFYF. The DNA for the CDR3 is TGTGCCAGTAGTCCGGGACAGGGTTTCTACTTC.